This TCR beta chain was recorded in a study of cytomegalovirus exposure and HLA in healthy donors. The PCR ran on 60 Vbeta and 13 Jbeta primers. Clones were sequenced by immunoSEQ multiplex PCR, and TCRdb holds only the in-frame ones, with some missing. The sample lists roughly 140,000 clones; 73% were seen once. Germline loops: CDR1 MDHEN, CDR2 SYDVKM. The trim removed 8 bases at V and 5 bases at J, leaving 7 bases unmatched. The CDR3 spans 13 residues. The chain couples TRBV28 to TRBJ1-1; 8 nucleotides agree with TRBD1. This TCR derives from a human donor in good health. The specimen sequenced was PBMCs. As DNA, the CDR3 is TGTGCCAGCGAAAAACAGGGGGGGACTGAAGCTTTCTTT. Translated, it gives CASEKQGGTEAFF.